The present entry profiles one TCR beta chain with its context. The sample comes from a study of OX40 agonist ivuxolimab in advanced cancers. Assay: immunoSEQ multiplex PCR; the TCRdb copy retains only in-frame clones and omits some. The table has about 70,000 clones, roughly 85% seen once. The CDR3 length is 14 residues. V lost 4 bases and J lost 5, with 11 bases in between. Germline V gives CDR1 SGHVS, CDR2 FQNEAQ. The sample was CD4+ or CD8+ T cells sorted from blood, taken in a trial of the OX40 agonist ivuxolimab. This sequence originates from an adult with an advanced solid tumor such as melanoma, head and neck, liver or kidney cancer. The V and J genes are TRBV7-8 and TRBJ1-4; D may be TRBD1 (6 bases). CDR3 sequence reads: CASSWDTGNEKLFF. CDR3 bases: TGTGCCAGCAGCTGGGACACGGGGAATGAAAAACTGTTTTTT.